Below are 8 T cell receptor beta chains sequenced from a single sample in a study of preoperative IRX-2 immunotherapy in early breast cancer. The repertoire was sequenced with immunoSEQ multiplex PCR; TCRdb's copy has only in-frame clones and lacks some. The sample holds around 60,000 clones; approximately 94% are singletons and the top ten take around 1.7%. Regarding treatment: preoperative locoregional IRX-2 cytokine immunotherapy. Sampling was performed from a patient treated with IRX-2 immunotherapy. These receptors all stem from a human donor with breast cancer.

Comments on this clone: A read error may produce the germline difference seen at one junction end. The CDR3 sequence is CAITTGTAF. CDR3 coding DNA: TGTGCCATCACCACCGGGACCGCCTTC. The chain combines TRBV6-5 with TRBJ2-7; the D call may be TRBD1 or TRBD2 (5 bases each). Germline loops: CDR1 MNHEY, CDR2 SVGAGI. This CDR3 contains 9 residues.

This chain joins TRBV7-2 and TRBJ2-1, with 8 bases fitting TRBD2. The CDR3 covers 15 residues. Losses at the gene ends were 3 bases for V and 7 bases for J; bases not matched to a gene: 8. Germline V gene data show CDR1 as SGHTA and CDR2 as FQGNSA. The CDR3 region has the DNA TGTGCCAGCAGCTTGAGCGGGGGATTTCTGAATGAGCAGTTCTTC. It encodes CASSLSGGFLNEQFF.

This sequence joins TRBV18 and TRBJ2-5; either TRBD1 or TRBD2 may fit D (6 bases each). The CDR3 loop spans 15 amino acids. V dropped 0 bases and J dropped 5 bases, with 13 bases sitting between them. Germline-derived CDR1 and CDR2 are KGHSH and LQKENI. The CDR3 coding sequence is TGTGCCAGCTCACCACCCTCGGGGGCAAGGGAGACCCAGTACTTC. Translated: CASSPPSGARETQYF. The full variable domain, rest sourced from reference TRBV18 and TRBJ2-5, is NAGVMQNPRHLVRRRGQEARLRCSPMKGHSHVYWYRQLPEEGLKFMVYLQKENIIDESGMPKERFSAEFPKEGPSILRIQQVVRGDSAAYFCASSPPSGARETQYFGPGTRLLVL.

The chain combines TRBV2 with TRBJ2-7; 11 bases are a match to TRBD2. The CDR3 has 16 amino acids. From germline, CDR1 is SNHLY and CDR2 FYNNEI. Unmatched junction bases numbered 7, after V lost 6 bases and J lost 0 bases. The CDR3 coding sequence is TGTGCCAGCAGAGCGACTAGCGGGATGGACTCCTACGAGCAGTACTTC. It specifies CASRATSGMDSYEQYF.

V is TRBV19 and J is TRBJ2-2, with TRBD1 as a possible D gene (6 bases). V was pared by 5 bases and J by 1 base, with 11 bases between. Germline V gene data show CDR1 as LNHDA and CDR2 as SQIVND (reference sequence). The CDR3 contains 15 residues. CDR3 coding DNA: TGTGCCAGTAGTGGCCGCAGGGGGAACACCGGGGAGCTGTTTTTT. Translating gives CASSGRRGNTGELFF.

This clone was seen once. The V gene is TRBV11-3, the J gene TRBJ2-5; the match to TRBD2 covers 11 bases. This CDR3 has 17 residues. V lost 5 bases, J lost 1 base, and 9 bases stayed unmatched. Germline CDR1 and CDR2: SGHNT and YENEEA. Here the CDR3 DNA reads TGTGCCAGCAGCCCCCGATCTAGCGGGGGGCCCCAAGAGACCCAGTACTTC. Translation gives CASSPRSSGGPQETQYF.

The CDR3 is CASSLQGSYYEQYF. The CDR3 DNA reads as TGTGCCAGCAGTTTACAGGGAAGTTACTACGAGCAGTACTTC. The chain links TRBV28 to TRBJ2-7; D might be TRBD1 (5 bases). The V and J ends lost 2 bases and 3 bases respectively, with 11 bases between them. The germline gives CDR1 MDHEN, CDR2 SYDVKM. The CDR3 length is 14 residues.

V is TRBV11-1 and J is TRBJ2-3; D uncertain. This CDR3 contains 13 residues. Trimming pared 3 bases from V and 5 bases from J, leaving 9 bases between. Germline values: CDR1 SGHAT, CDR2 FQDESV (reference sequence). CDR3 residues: CASSFVWEDTQYF. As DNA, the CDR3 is TGTGCCAGCAGCTTCGTTTGGGAAGATACGCAGTATTTT. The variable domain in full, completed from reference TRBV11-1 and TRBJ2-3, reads EAEVAQSPRYKITEKSQAVAFWCDPISGHATLYWYRQILGQGPELLVQFQDESVVDDSQLPKDRFSAERLKGVDSTLKIQPAELGDSAMYLCASSFVWEDTQYFGPGTRLTVL.